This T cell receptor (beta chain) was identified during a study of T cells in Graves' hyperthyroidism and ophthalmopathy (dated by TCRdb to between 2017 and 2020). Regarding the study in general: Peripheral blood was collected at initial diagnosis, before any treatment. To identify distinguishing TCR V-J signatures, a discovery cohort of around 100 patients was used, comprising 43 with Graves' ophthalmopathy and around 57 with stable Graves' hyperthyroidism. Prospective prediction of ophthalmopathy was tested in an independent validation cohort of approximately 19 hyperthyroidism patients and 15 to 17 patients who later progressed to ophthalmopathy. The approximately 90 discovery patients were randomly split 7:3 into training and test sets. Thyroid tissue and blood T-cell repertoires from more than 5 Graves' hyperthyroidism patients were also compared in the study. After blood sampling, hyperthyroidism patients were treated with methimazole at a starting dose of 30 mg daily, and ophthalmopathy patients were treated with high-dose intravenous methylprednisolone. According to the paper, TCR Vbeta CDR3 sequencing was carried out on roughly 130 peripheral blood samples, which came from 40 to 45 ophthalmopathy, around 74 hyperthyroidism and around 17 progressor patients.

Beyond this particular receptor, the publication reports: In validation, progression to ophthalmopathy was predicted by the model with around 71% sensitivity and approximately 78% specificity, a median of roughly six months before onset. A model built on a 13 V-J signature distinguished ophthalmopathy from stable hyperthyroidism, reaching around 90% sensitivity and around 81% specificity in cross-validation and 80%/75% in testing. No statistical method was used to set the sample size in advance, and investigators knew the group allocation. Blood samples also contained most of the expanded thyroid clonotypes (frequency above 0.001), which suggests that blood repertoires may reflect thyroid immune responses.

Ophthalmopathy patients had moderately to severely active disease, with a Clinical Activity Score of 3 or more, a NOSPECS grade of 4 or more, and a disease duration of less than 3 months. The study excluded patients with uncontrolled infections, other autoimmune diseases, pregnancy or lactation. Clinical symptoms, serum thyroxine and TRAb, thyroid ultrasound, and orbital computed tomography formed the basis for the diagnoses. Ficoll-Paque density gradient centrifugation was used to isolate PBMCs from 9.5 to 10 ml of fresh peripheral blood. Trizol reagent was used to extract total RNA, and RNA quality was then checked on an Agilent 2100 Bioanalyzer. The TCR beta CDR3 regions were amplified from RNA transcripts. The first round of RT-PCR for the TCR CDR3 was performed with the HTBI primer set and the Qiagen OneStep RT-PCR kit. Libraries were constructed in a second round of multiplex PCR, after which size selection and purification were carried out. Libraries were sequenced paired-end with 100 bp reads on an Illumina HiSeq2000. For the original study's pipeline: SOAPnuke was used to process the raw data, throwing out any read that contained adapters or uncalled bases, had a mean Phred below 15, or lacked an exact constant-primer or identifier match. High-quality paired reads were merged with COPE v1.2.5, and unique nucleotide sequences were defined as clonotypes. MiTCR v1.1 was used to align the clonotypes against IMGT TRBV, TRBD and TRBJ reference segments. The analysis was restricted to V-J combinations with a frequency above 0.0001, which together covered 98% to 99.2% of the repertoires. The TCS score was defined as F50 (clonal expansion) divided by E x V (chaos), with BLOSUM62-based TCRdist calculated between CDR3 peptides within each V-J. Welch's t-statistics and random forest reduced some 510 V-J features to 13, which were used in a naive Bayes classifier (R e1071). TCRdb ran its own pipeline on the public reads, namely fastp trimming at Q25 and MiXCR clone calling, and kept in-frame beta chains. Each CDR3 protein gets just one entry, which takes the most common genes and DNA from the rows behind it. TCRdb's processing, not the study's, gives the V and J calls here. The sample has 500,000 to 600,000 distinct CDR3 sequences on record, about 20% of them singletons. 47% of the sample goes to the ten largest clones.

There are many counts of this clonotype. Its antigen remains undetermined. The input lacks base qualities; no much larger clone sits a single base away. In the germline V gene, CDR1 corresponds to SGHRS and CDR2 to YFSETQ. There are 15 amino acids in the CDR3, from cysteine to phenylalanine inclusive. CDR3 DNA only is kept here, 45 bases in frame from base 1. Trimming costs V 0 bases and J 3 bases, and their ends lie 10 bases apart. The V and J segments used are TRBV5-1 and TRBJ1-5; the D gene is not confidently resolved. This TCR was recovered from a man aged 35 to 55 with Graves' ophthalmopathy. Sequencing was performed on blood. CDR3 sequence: CASSLAGRINQPQHF. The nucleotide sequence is TGCGCCAGCAGCTTGGCGGGCAGGATCAATCAGCCCCAGCATTTT.